This TCR beta chain comes out of a study of cytomegalovirus exposure and HLA in healthy donors (dated by TCRdb to about 2017). About the full investigation: According to an earlier analysis of 550 to 750 of the donors, about 170 million T cells yielded 117 million unique TCR beta sequences and about 280 Gb of sequence data. A separate validation cohort of approximately 130 different subjects was used in addition to the approximately 610-subject first cohort. The study aimed to test whether cataloging public T cell receptors could reveal signatures of past pathogen exposure. Donor age, sex, ethnicity and CMV serostatus were compiled alongside the repertoire data. To predict cytomegalovirus infection status, the study combined high-throughput TCR immunosequencing, statistical association of individual TCRs with disease status, and machine learning. A later analysis re-examined previously published TCR beta repertoires from 600 to 700 donors and added high-resolution HLA genotyping to investigate patterns of TCR occurrence. Roughly 300 gigabases of sequencing data and tens of millions of unique TCR sequences were included in an early release covering about 620 HLA-typed donors. The study profiled the T cell repertoires of fewer than 850 subjects by immunosequencing and related them to cytomegalovirus serostatus. Among over 350 genotyped donors of the cohort, an average of 235,054 unique TCR beta nucleotide sequences were sequenced per donor, roughly 18% of them non-productive. The later analysis used no new phenotypic data to find candidate immune exposures, relying instead on TCR beta sequences and their occurrence across donors. The genetic ancestry cluster associated with self-reported Caucasian donors included 81% of the 350 to 500 genotyped donors. Four to six DR-DQ haplotypes were handled as single units for association and clustering, since linkage in the cohort was strong. A later genetic analysis used genome-wide SNP genotypes for 398 of the 666 donors, treating that subset as a discovery cohort. HLA typing covered class I and class II loci at four-digit resolution. Every discovery cohort repertoire had been produced on one sequencing platform. In an earlier analysis of a few hundred of the donors, high-throughput TCR beta sequencing was used to judge whether each TCR beta V gene segment behaved as functional or pseudogenic. Typing coverage varied by locus: 629-630 donors for A, B, C, DRB1 and DQB1; 500 to 550 for DQA1; some 610 for DPA1; 450 to 480 for DPB1. Overall results and qualifications from the work: An earlier analysis of some 560 of the donors showed that most TCR beta V segments appeared in productive rearrangements either about 87% or about 30% of the time, which broadly matched IMGT annotations. CMV serostatus was the only immune exposure information available for the cohort. An association between a missense DCLRE1C variant and V-gene and J-gene trimming of TCR beta chains was found in a later genetic analysis and replicated in an independent cohort. The presence/absence analyses assumed that sequencing depth was roughly uniform across donors, and that assumption may not be true. In a later analysis, TCR association rates were found to vary across HLA loci, with the most associated TCRs seen for DRB1 alleles and the fewest for HLA-C alleles. Some IMGT-functional V segments, including TRBV6-2 and TRBV6-3, could not be distinguished by the 87-base-pair reads and were therefore excluded. The authors suggested that the approach could potentially be extended to other disease states and immunological phenotypes. Correlated functional status among segregating V segments might reflect linkage disequilibrium, but an unknown experimental factor could not be ruled out. A further reported finding was that TCR beta sequences accurately predicted the HLA-A and HLA-B alleles for most subjects in the first cohort. Only TCR beta chains were sequenced in this cohort, and the absence of alpha or paired-chain data limited detectable features. Because counts were too low, roughly 16 rarely observed V segments, including chromosome 9 orphons, were left out of the earlier analysis of 587 of the donors. In a later analysis, most CMV-associated TCR beta chains were found to appear HLA-restricted, with HLA associations seemingly driven largely by CMV exposure. In a later genetic analysis, fewer N-insertions in productive TCRs were reported among donors in an Asian-associated ancestry cluster than the roughly 700-donor mean. A group of highly shared sequence variants was considered likely to be a technical artifact of the sequencing pipeline. A later analysis found that HLA-associated TCR beta chains were more clonally expanded and had lower generation probabilities than equally common non-associated chains. While some public TCRs were present in many individuals, most TCR sequences turned up only very rarely across donors. The study gave a list of 150 to 200 TCR beta chains associated with cytomegalovirus. According to a later analysis, parvovirus B19, influenza, CMV and Epstein-Barr virus appeared linked to several top co-occurrence clusters. HLA typing was unavailable for some donors at each locus, so association tests used only the typed subset. A later analysis associated 17,000 or so TCR beta sequences with specific HLA alleles at a false discovery rate of 0.05. The classifier was reported to diagnose cytomegalovirus status with high specificity and sensitivity in both the original and validation cohorts. Assigning TCR associations to individual alleles was difficult when HLA alleles, especially DR and DQ, strongly co-occurred. Three of the identified cytomegalovirus-associated TCR beta chains were confirmed in vitro to be specific for cytomegalovirus antigens.

The cohort comprised hundreds of healthy bone marrow donors. All cohort members were sampled while nominally healthy, although unrecorded immune exposures were likely present. The donor was CMV seronegative and was included in the group of hundreds of seronegative cohort members. Every donor gave a peripheral blood sample, and the peripheral blood mononuclear cells from that sample were used for TCR beta sequencing. The Qiagen DNeasy Blood Extraction Kit was used to extract genomic DNA from the blood cell samples. Library preparation used the immunoSEQ multiplex PCR assay. A mixture of 60 forward primers for TCR Vbeta segments and 13 reverse primers for TCR Jbeta segments was used in the multiplex PCR. A multiplex PCR assay on genomic DNA amplified the CDR3 region of rearranged TCR beta genes. Amplified TCR beta libraries were sequenced as 87-base-pair reads on the Illumina HiSeq System. Concerning the study's data processing: A later analysis counted tens of millions of unique TCR beta chains across the 500 to 850 repertoires, and roughly 9.9 million of these chains were shared by at least two donors. Raw reads were error-corrected and collapsed into unique sequences by a nearest-neighbor algorithm in which closely related sequences were merged to remove PCR and sequencing errors. CDR3 sequences were aligned to IMGT reference sequences to assign V, D and J gene segments. Each retained sequence needed at least a six-nucleotide match to both a V gene segment and a J gene segment. Rearrangements were called productive when the CDR3 lacked stop codons and stayed in frame with V and J; all others were non-productive. Following IMGT convention, CDR3 was defined as the stretch from the second conserved V-encoded cysteine up to the conserved J-encoded phenylalanine. In an earlier analysis of roughly 610 of the donors, sequences lacking an unambiguous match to a single V gene segment were excluded. In an earlier analysis of around 590 of the donors, a V segment was called functional when productive rearrangements were above 56.7%, and segregating when the standard deviation between donors exceeded 5%. A statistical classification framework was developed to diagnose cytomegalovirus status using the catalog of TCR beta chain sequences. In a later analysis, TCR nucleotide sequences were compared against IMGT/GENE-DB human TR gene sequences so that V and J genes could be assigned. Using the TCRdist pipeline, a later analysis assigned CDR3 sequences along with most-parsimonious VDJ recombination scenarios. In a later analysis, each TCR beta chain was defined by its CDR3 amino acid sequence together with its V-gene family, and reads without a unique V-gene family were excluded. In a later analysis, approximately 640 highly shared, low-generation-probability nucleotide sequences were removed to address suspected cross-contamination and a sequencing artifact. In a later analysis, a clonal expansion index for each public chain was calculated from normalized within-repertoire ranks of inferred template counts. In a later analysis, generation probabilities were computed using a VDJ recombination model fitted to out-of-frame rearrangements, and the results were checked against IGoR. Hypergeometric tests were used in a later analysis to score TCR-TCR, TCR-HLA and TCR-CMV co-occurrence, with a repertoire-size bias correction applied to the TCR pairs. In a later analysis, false discovery rates were estimated by permuting HLA or CMV assignments 20 times. In a later analysis, co-occurring TCRs were grouped using DBSCAN, with TCRdist sequence similarity added in when clustering inside HLA-allele-positive subsets. Co-occurrence clustering excluded repertoires with fewer than 30,000 or more than 120,000 public chains, plus five with anomalous nucleotide sharing. TCRdb carries this immuneACCESS record with in-frame sequences only. Its versions omit some clonotypes, under half of them owing to an unresolved V gene in the studies checked, with the rest unexplained. That table gives V, J and clone size, and the DNA gave D and trimming. The sample contains roughly 140,000 clones, around 74% of them found a single time. Under 1.5% of the sample is taken by the ten largest.

Comment on this clone: The antigen it recognizes is unknown. One base away there is no much larger clone; base qualities are not given.

The germline V gene yields SQVTM for CDR1 and ANQGSEA for CDR2. The CDR3 measures 15 amino acids from cysteine to phenylalanine. The read is trimmed to its CDR3 DNA, 45 bases read in frame from base 1. The V and J ends are trimmed by 7 bases and 4 bases, leaving 22 bases between them. What was sequenced was PBMCs. This TCR derives from a man aged 18 to 30 in good health and CMV-seronegative. Rearrangement joined TRBV29-1 to TRBJ1-2; the best D guess is TRBD1, with 5 bases matching. Here is the DNA: TGCAGCGCTGGGGGGGGGAGGCAGGGACTCTATGGCTACACCTTC. Its translation reads: CSAGGGRQGLYGYTF.